These 13 T cell receptor beta chains share one sample of origin, sequenced in a study of T cells in tuberculosis. The protocol was immunoSEQ multiplex PCR, while the TCRdb copy is restricted to in-frame clones and leaves out a portion. The profile shows 33,000 or so clones, approximately 93% of them singletons. The sample consisted of PBMCs. These receptors were obtained from a donor aged 5 to 30 with latent tuberculosis or without tuberculosis infection.

The chain employs TRBV15 and TRBJ2-1; D remains ambiguous. V was clipped by 3 bases and J by 6 bases, with 6 bases between them. Germline V gives CDR1 LNHNV, CDR2 YYDKDF (reference sequence). This CDR3 contains 12 residues. The CDR3 bases are TGTGCCACCAGCAGCGCCGGCAATGAGCAGTTCTTC. Residues: CATSSAGNEQFF.

This chain joins TRBV7-9 and TRBJ1-2; D perhaps matches TRBD1 (6 bases). CDR3 size: 15 residues. The V gene lost 1 base and the J gene lost 1 base, with 10 bases spanning the gap. The germline V gene has CDR1 SEHNR and CDR2 FQNEAQ (reference sequence). The CDR3 DNA sequence: TGTGCCAGCAGCTTAGTGAGGGACAATAACTATGGCTACACCTTC. Residues: CASSLVRDNNYGYTF.

The chain joins TRBV7-6 to TRBJ1-3; 7 bases map to TRBD1. With 4 bases clipped from V and 4 bases from J, the junction kept 10 bases outside the gene matches. The CDR3 runs 16 residues. Germline CDR1 and CDR2: SGHVS and FNYEAQ. CDR3 in amino acids: CASSSGTATKGNTIYF. The CDR3 DNA follows: TGTGCCAGCAGCTCCGGGACAGCCACGAAGGGAAACACCATATATTTT.

This rearrangement joins TRBV6-5 to TRBJ2-5; 10 bases map to TRBD1. The ends lost 6 bases at V and 4 bases at J; junction bases unmatched: 5. The germline V gene encodes CDR1 MNHEY and CDR2 SVGAGI. The CDR3 spans 14 residues. As DNA, the CDR3 is TGTGCCAGCAGAACGGACAGGGGGGGAGAGACCCAGTACTTC. This gives the protein CASRTDRGGETQYF.

The V call is TRBV6-5, the J call TRBJ2-7; TRBD1 agrees at 9 bases. Germline CDR1 MNHEY, CDR2 SVGAGI. This CDR3 is built from 14 residues. V was pared by 5 bases and J by 5 bases, with 7 bases of the junction left unmatched. CDR3 sequence reads: CASSPAGTGNEQYF. For the CDR3, the DNA is TGTGCCAGCAGTCCAGCGGGGACAGGGAACGAGCAGTACTTC.

The chain links TRBV5-1 to TRBJ2-7; D might be TRBD2 (5 bases). Germline V lookup: CDR1 SGHRS, CDR2 YFSETQ. The CDR3 spans 15 residues. V was trimmed by 3 bases and J by 5 bases, leaving 18 bases between them. In DNA, the CDR3 is TGCGCCAGCAGCTCTAAGGAGGATCCTAGGGACGAGCAGTACTTC. Translated: CASSSKEDPRDEQYF.

The count of this clone is one. The chain combines TRBV6-1 with TRBJ1-2; 7 nucleotides match TRBD1. CDR3 length: 13 amino acids. CDR1 and CDR2 from the germline V gene are MNHNS and SASEGT. Trimming took 5 bases from V and 12 from J; bases not matched to a gene: 12. CDR3 region: CASSRGRDSVDTF. As DNA, the CDR3 is TGTGCCAGCAGTCGCGGCCGGGACAGCGTAGACACCTTC.

This clone has only a few counts. This chain uses TRBV9 with TRBJ1-6; D is perhaps TRBD1 (6 bases). This CDR3 spans 13 amino acids. V lost 3 bases and J lost 9, with 10 bases in between. Germline V gene sequence: CDR1 SGDLS, CDR2 YYNGEE. Written as DNA, the CDR3 is TGTGCCAGCAGCGAGGGGGTCGGTTCACCCCTCCACTTT. Translated: CASSEGVGSPLHF.

The J gene is TRBJ2-7, the V gene TRBV15; D not certain. Germline CDR1 reads LNHNV; CDR2 reads YYDKDF (reference sequence). With 0 bases removed from V and 2 bases from J, the gap between germline ends came to 8 bases. CDR3 length: 14 amino acids. Here the CDR3 reads CATSRERIPYEQYF. DNA for the CDR3: TGTGCCACCAGCAGAGAGCGTATCCCCTACGAGCAGTACTTC.

The chain is built from TRBV10-3 and TRBJ2-5, with 11 bases fitting TRBD2. The CDR3 has 14 amino acids. The V gene end was trimmed by 6 bases and the J gene end by 3 bases; junction bases not matched to a gene: 3. CDR1 ENHRY and CDR2 SYGVKD come from the germline V gene. The CDR3 region is CAISPTSGEETQYF. The CDR3 DNA follows: TGTGCCATCAGCCCGACTAGCGGGGAAGAGACCCAGTACTTC.

The V gene is TRBV9, the J gene TRBJ2-6; 10 nucleotides agree with TRBD1. Unmatched junction bases numbered 14, after V lost 4 bases and J lost 4 bases. CDR3 length equals 19 residues. Looked up from germline, CDR1 is SGDLS and CDR2 is YYNGEE. The CDR3 DNA reads TGTGCCAGCAGCACATGGGGACAGGGGATATCGGGAGGGGCCAACGTCCTGACTTTC. Protein sequence: CASSTWGQGISGGANVLTF.

The V and J genes are TRBV5-3 and TRBJ1-2; 10 bases fit TRBD1. TRBV5-3 is classed as an ORF, of uncertain function. The junction had 16 bases not matched to a gene; V was cut back by 2 bases and J by 3 bases. The CDR3 loop spans 19 amino acids. In nucleotides, the CDR3 is TGTGCCAGAAGCTTTTGTCCGGGACAGGGGACAGAGTCAGACTATGGCTACACCTTC. Translating it yields CARSFCPGQGTESDYGYTF.

The gene calls are TRBV19 and TRBJ1-6; 8 bases fit TRBD1. Germline CDR1 reads LNHDA; CDR2 reads SQIVND (reference sequence). Germline trimming cut 5 bases from V and 7 bases from J; bases unmatched to any gene: 10. The CDR3 runs 16 residues. The CDR3 bases are TGTGCCAGTAGTGACCGGCAGGGGGCGGTAAATTCACCCCTCCACTTT. It translates to CASSDRQGAVNSPLHF.